The entry below describes one TCR beta chain. Its target is not known. These data are taken from a study of OX40 agonist ivuxolimab in advanced cancers. Study results and caveats: By week 6 at 0.1 to 3.0 mg/kg, blood CD4+ and CD8+ T cells had expanded clonally.

Here immunoSEQ multiplex PCR was the method, and the copy in TCRdb shows in-frame clones only, minus some. The repertoire has under 65,000 clones, roughly nine tenths of them found once; the top ten carry around an eighth. The V gene's germline CDR1 is ENHRY and CDR2 SYGVKD. V lost 5 bases and J 5 bases, leaving 10 bases between the germline ends. The CDR3 is 12 residues long. V is TRBV10-3 and J is TRBJ2-7; no reliable D call. This sample comprised CD4+ or CD8+ T cells sorted from blood, obtained in a trial of the OX40 agonist ivuxolimab. The sequence came from an adult with an advanced solid tumor such as melanoma, head and neck, liver or kidney cancer. CDR3 nucleotide sequence: TGTGCCATCAGTCAAGGGCCCGACGAGCAGTACTTC. Its translation is CAISQGPDEQYF.